The 14 T cell receptor beta chains below come from one sample, sequenced in a study of shared clonotypes between healthy human individuals. TCRdb's table, derived via immunoSEQ multiplex PCR, lists solely in-frame clones and lacks some. The sample records over 850,000 clones, around three quarters being singletons. Input material: memory CD4+ T cells from PBMCs. The sample's subset: CD45RA-negative fraction. Source of these receptors: a man younger than 30 in good health. Some clones in this sample may be carry-over from other donors' samples.

J is TRBJ2-3 and V is TRBV7-9; possible D gene TRBD2, 5 bases. The ends were cut back, 5 bases at V and 0 bases at J, with 12 bases in the middle. Germline lookup yields CDR1 SEHNR and CDR2 FQNEAQ (reference sequence). This CDR3 is built from 15 residues. The chain's CDR3 is CASSPRGGSTDTQYF. In DNA, the CDR3 is TGTGCCAGCAGCCCCCGGGGTGGTAGCACAGATACGCAGTATTTT.

The gene calls are TRBV23-1 and TRBJ1-4, with a tentative D call TRBD1 (5 bases). TRBV23-1 is recorded as an ORF, its role being uncertain. Trimming took off 11 bases at V and 1 base at J, with 29 bases between the two ends. This CDR3 comprises 19 residues. The CDR3, as DNA: TGCGCCGGAATCAACCGGGACGGCTTATTGCGGGTAACTAATGAAAAACTGTTTTTT. Residues: CAGINRDGLLRVTNEKLFF.

The CDR3 sequence is CASSQGNAYGYTF. CDR3 DNA: TGTGCCAGCAGCCAAGGAAATGCTTATGGCTACACCTTC. This sequence joins TRBV14 and TRBJ1-2; D is ambiguous. The V gene's germline CDR1 is SGHDN and CDR2 FVKESK. The CDR3 loop spans 13 amino acids. Trimming shortened V by 1 base and J by 5 bases, and 8 bases separated the two germline ends. The variable domain in full, completed from reference TRBV14 and TRBJ1-2, reads EAGVTQFPSHSVIEKGQTVTLRCDPISGHDNLYWYRRVMGKEIKFLLHFVKESKQDESGMPNNRFLAERTGGTYSTLKVQPAELEDSGVYFCASSQGNAYGYTFGSGTRLTVV.

A note on this clone: The sample has other DNA sequences that encode this CDR3 too. This sequence joins TRBV28 and TRBJ2-7; D may correspond to TRBD1 or TRBD2 (5 bases each). Per germline, CDR1 MDHEN and CDR2 SYDVKM. V lost 8 bases, J lost 3 bases, and 8 bases lay in between. The CDR3 sequence is 11 residues long. The chain's CDR3 is CASSGLYEQYF. The DNA of the CDR3 is TGTGCCAGCTCGGGGCTCTACGAGCAGTACTTC.

Worth noting for this clone: This same CDR3 is encoded by further DNA sequences in the sample. The V and J genes are TRBV11-2 and TRBJ2-5; D is unclear. The CDR3 length is 13 residues. CDR1 and CDR2 from the germline V gene are SGHAT and FQNNGV. Trimming left V 3 bases short and J 3 bases short, with 8 bases between. The CDR3 is CASSFTAKETQYF. The CDR3 DNA reads TGTGCCAGCAGCTTTACAGCCAAAGAGACCCAGTACTTC.

This clone has just one count. J is TRBJ1-1 and V is TRBV28; unclear D gene. CDR1 MDHEN and CDR2 SYDVKM come from the germline V gene. The CDR3 covers 11 residues. V was cut by 8 bases and J by 3 bases, with 7 bases left in between. The CDR3 nucleotides read TGTGCCAGCTACGGCTACACTGAAGCTTTCTTT. This translates into CASYGYTEAFF.

This clone was seen a single time. This chain uses TRBV28 with TRBJ1-4; D unresolved. Trimming stripped 5 bases from V and 7 bases from J, with 14 bases between. Per germline, CDR1 MDHEN and CDR2 SYDVKM. The length of the CDR3 is 14 residues. CDR3 loop: CASSTGPRPEKLFF. The CDR3 DNA reads as TGTGCCAGCAGTACCGGGCCCAGACCTGAAAAACTGTTTTTT.

The rearrangement joins TRBV10-3 to TRBJ2-5; D gene uncertain. The CDR3 runs to 14 residues. CDR1 is ENHRY, CDR2 SYGVKD, per germline. Between the trimmed V and J ends, which lost 3 bases and 4 bases, there was a span of 12 bases. CDR3: CAISDPRRGETQYF. Written as DNA, the CDR3 is TGTGCCATCAGTGACCCGAGAAGAGGAGAGACCCAGTACTTC.

The chain has TRBV18 and TRBJ2-7, with D possibly TRBD1 on 7 matching bases. V was trimmed by 3 bases and J by 0 bases, leaving 15 bases between them. Per germline, CDR1 KGHSH and CDR2 LQKENI. The CDR3 loop spans 16 amino acids. The CDR3 loop reads CASSPVAGGTSYEQYF. CDR3 bases: TGTGCCAGCTCACCGGTTGCAGGGGGGACCTCCTACGAGCAGTACTTC.

This CDR3 reads CASSEYGGGYSNQPQHF. In DNA form, the CDR3 reads TGTGCCAGCAGTGAATACGGTGGAGGTTATAGCAATCAGCCCCAGCATTTT. V is TRBV6-1 and J is TRBJ1-5; no definite D call. The CDR3 is 17 amino acids. Trimming removed 2 bases from V and 0 bases from J, with 14 bases in between. Germline V lookup: CDR1 MNHNS, CDR2 SASEGT.

The chain uses TRBV28 and TRBJ1-1; perhaps TRBD1 as D (5 bases). The V gene's germline CDR1 is MDHEN and CDR2 SYDVKM. V was shortened by 7 bases and J by 3 bases, with 18 bases between the two germline ends. The CDR3 length is 15 residues. CDR3 nucleotide sequence: TGTGCCAGCATTAACTCAGGACAACCCTACACTGAAGCTTTCTTT. This codes for CASINSGQPYTEAFF.

This clone has only one observation. This chain links TRBV7-7 with TRBJ2-5; 8 bases fit TRBD2. CDR1 is SSHAT, CDR2 FNYEAQ, per germline (reference sequence). V lost 5 bases and J lost 1; bases outside the gene matches: 0. The CDR3 covers 13 residues. The CDR3 here is CASSRGGQETQYF. In DNA, the CDR3 is TGTGCCAGCAGCCGGGGGGGCCAAGAGACCCAGTACTTC.

This clone was recorded at least ten times. This chain connects TRBV10-3 to TRBJ1-2, with 8 bases aligning to TRBD1. Germline CDR1 ENHRY, CDR2 SYGVKD. The CDR3 loop spans 14 amino acids. The V gene end was trimmed by 4 bases and the J gene end by 8 bases; junction bases not matched to a gene: 9. CDR3 DNA sequence: TGTGCCATCAGTGGGAAGGACAGGGCGCAGGGCTACACCTTC. Its protein product is CAISGKDRAQGYTF.

The rearrangement uses TRBV6-6 and TRBJ2-2, with D perhaps TRBD1 (6 bases). Germline V gene sequence: CDR1 MNHNY, CDR2 SVGAGI (reference sequence). The CDR3 is 14 residues long. V lost 5 bases and J lost 7, with 14 bases in between. This chain's CDR3 is CASSLLSRGGELFF. The CDR3 coding sequence is TGTGCCAGCAGTCTCCTTTCCAGGGGCGGGGAGCTGTTTTTT.